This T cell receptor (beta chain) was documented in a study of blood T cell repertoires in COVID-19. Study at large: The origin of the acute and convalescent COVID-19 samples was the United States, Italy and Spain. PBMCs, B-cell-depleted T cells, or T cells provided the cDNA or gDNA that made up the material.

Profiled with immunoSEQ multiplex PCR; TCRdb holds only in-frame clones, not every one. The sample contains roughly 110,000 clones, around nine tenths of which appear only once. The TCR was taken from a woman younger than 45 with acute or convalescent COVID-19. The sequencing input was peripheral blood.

In DNA, the CDR3 is TGCGCCAGCAGCCAAAGCCAAACAGGGGCCCGTGGTGAAAAACTGTTTTTT. Its translation: CASSQSQTGARGEKLFF. This chain connects TRBV4-3 to TRBJ1-4; TRBD1 agrees at 7 bases. CDR3 size: 17 residues. Germline V gene lookup returns CDR1 LGHNA and CDR2 YSLEER. J gave up 7 bases and V 2 bases, and 13 bases lay outside the gene matches.